This TCR beta chain was recorded in a study of sequential checkpoint blockade in melanoma. Turning to the study itself: After both sequences, patients received maintenance nivolumab.

This clone occurred a few times. Using immunoSEQ multiplex PCR, the repertoire was profiled, and TCRdb retains in-frame clones only, with some absent. In the table there are approximately 2,300 clones, around a quarter of which are singletons. This CDR3 spans 15 amino acids. V was trimmed by 0 bases and J by 4 bases, leaving 10 bases between them. Germline CDR1 MGHRA, CDR2 YSYEKL. Indicated treatment: randomized to nivolumab then ipilimumab (arm A) or the reverse (arm B). Sequencing used tumor tissue (inferred from file names), obtained from a patient given nivolumab and ipilimumab in sequence. This TCR derives from a human donor with melanoma. The V and J genes are TRBV4-1 and TRBJ1-5; no definite D call. Written as DNA, the CDR3 is TGCGCCAGCAGCCAAGAAACGACTCCAAATCAGCCCCAGCATTTT. It translates to CASSQETTPNQPQHF.